This is a list of T cell receptor beta chains from one sample in a study of blood T cells in healthy people across ages. Using its own MiXCR run on the 5' RACE reads, TCRdb lists one record per CDR3 protein. The table records about a million distinct CDR3 sequences, around two fifths of them present only once. Sequenced material: blood. Receptors were obtained from a man between 18 and 35 years old in good health. Both conserved end residues are part of each CDR3. Each record gives: J gene, clone size, CDR3 length, D gene, V gene, CDR3 protein, CDR3 DNA. D genes are given only for firm matches. Only some rows state a clone size, as once, few, many or a class for expanded clones.

j_call: TRBJ2-7; clone_size: .; cdr3_length: 15; d_call: TRBD1; v_call: TRBV28; cdr3_aa: CASSLSGTGSTEQYF; cdr3_nt: TGTGCCAGCAGTTTAAGTGGGACAGGGTCAACCGAGCAGTACTTC
j_call: TRBJ1-1; clone_size: once; cdr3_length: 15; d_call: .; v_call: TRBV12-3/TRBV12-4; cdr3_aa: CASSSRGSRLTEAFF; cdr3_nt: TGTGCCAGCAGTTCCCGGGGGAGCAGGTTGACTGAAGCTTTCTTT
j_call: TRBJ1-6; clone_size: few; cdr3_length: 14; d_call: TRBD1; v_call: TRBV20-1; cdr3_aa: CSARGQGGRSPLHF; cdr3_nt: TGCAGTGCTAGAGGACAGGGGGGAAGGTCACCCCTCCACTTT
j_call: TRBJ2-1; clone_size: .; cdr3_length: 17; d_call: TRBD2; v_call: TRBV10-3; cdr3_aa: CAIRAGLAEASNNEQFF; cdr3_nt: TGTGCCATCAGAGCGGGACTAGCGGAGGCCTCTAACAATGAGCAGTTCTTC
j_call: TRBJ2-1; clone_size: few; cdr3_length: 14; d_call: .; v_call: TRBV6-5; cdr3_aa: CASSYELSSDEQFF; cdr3_nt: TGTGCCAGCAGTTACGAACTAAGCTCTGATGAGCAGTTCTTC
j_call: TRBJ1-5; clone_size: many; cdr3_length: 14; d_call: .; v_call: TRBV27; cdr3_aa: CASSLYRGNQPQHF; cdr3_nt: TGTGCCAGCAGTCTTTACAGGGGCAATCAGCCCCAGCATTTT
j_call: TRBJ1-6; clone_size: .; cdr3_length: 15; d_call: .; v_call: TRBV6-5; cdr3_aa: CASRRTELYNSPLHF; cdr3_nt: TGTGCCAGCAGGCGGACAGAGCTCTATAATTCACCCCTCCACTTT
j_call: TRBJ1-2; clone_size: .; cdr3_length: 14; d_call: .; v_call: TRBV7-9; cdr3_aa: CASSSILVGGGYTF; cdr3_nt: TGTGCCAGCTCCTCCATCCTCGTTGGCGGAGGCTACACCTTC
j_call: TRBJ2-3; clone_size: .; cdr3_length: 13; d_call: TRBD2; v_call: TRBV20-1; cdr3_aa: CSAAQRLSGGQYF; cdr3_nt: TGCAGTGCCGCGCAGAGACTTAGCGGGGGGCAGTATTTT
j_call: TRBJ2-1; clone_size: .; cdr3_length: 16; d_call: TRBD1; v_call: TRBV6-1; cdr3_aa: CASNALTPTGFNEQFF; cdr3_nt: TGTGCCAGCAATGCCCTGACCCCGACAGGGTTCAATGAGCAGTTCTTC
j_call: TRBJ1-1; clone_size: .; cdr3_length: 14; d_call: TRBD1; v_call: TRBV30; cdr3_aa: CASDKGASSTEAFF; cdr3_nt: TGTGCCTCCGATAAGGGGGCGAGTAGCACTGAAGCTTTCTTT
j_call: TRBJ2-3; clone_size: .; cdr3_length: 16; d_call: TRBD2; v_call: TRBV7-6; cdr3_aa: CASSYRTSVSTDTQYF; cdr3_nt: TGTGCCAGCAGCTACCGGACTAGCGTAAGCACAGATACGCAGTATTTT
j_call: TRBJ1-2; clone_size: .; cdr3_length: 16; d_call: .; v_call: TRBV4-2; cdr3_aa: CASSQDVTKALYGYTF; cdr3_nt: TGTGCCAGCAGCCAAGATGTCACCAAGGCCCTTTATGGCTACACCTTC
j_call: TRBJ2-2; clone_size: .; cdr3_length: 13; d_call: .; v_call: TRBV30; cdr3_aa: CAWRGLNTGELFF; cdr3_nt: TGTGCCTGGAGGGGGCTGAACACCGGGGAGCTGTTTTTT
j_call: TRBJ2-1; clone_size: few; cdr3_length: 13; d_call: .; v_call: TRBV24-1; cdr3_aa: CATSDRENNEQFF; cdr3_nt: TGTGCCACCAGTGATCGGGAGAACAATGAGCAGTTCTTC
j_call: TRBJ1-3; clone_size: .; cdr3_length: 15; d_call: .; v_call: TRBV20-1; cdr3_aa: CSAPFQGLPGNTIYF; cdr3_nt: TGCAGTGCTCCTTTCCAGGGGTTACCTGGAAACACCATATATTTT
j_call: TRBJ1-2; clone_size: .; cdr3_length: 14; d_call: .; v_call: TRBV6-1; cdr3_aa: CASSEGYRDYGYTF; cdr3_nt: TGTGCCAGCAGTGAAGGTTACAGGGACTATGGCTACACCTTC
j_call: TRBJ2-1; clone_size: .; cdr3_length: 16; d_call: TRBD2; v_call: TRBV7-2; cdr3_aa: CASSFGTSLSYNEQFF; cdr3_nt: TGTGCCAGCAGCTTCGGGACTAGCCTGTCCTACAATGAGCAGTTCTTC
j_call: TRBJ1-1; clone_size: few; cdr3_length: 18; d_call: .; v_call: TRBV6-5; cdr3_aa: CASSYEDPESGGHTEAFF; cdr3_nt: TGTGCCAGCAGTTACGAAGATCCCGAGAGTGGCGGGCACACTGAAGCTTTCTTT